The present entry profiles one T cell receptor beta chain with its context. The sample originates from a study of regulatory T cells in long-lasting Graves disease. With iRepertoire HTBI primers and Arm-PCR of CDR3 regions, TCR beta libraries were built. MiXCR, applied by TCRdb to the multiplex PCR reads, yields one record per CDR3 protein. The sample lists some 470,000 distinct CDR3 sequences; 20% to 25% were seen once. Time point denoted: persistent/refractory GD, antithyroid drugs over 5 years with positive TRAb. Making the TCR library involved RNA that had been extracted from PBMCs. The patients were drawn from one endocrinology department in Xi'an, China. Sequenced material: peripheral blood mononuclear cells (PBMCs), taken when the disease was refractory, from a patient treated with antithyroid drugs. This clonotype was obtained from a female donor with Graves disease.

CDR3 protein: CSIGHLENTDTQYF. CDR3 DNA sequence: TGCAGCATCGGCCATCTCGAAAACACAGATACGCAGTATTTT. The genes are TRBV29-1 and TRBJ2-3; D not certain. The ends were cut back, 8 bases at V and 2 bases at J, with 17 bases in the middle. This CDR3 contains 14 residues. The germline CDR1 and CDR2 sequences are SQVTM and ANQGSEA.